These T cell receptor beta chains were read from a single sample in a study of T-cell reconstitution after alpha-beta-depleted transplantation in children. TCRdb ran MiXCR on the PCR reads and lists one entry per CDR3 protein. The sample consists of a few hundred thousand distinct CDR3 sequences, approximately 12% of them appearing once. The sequencing used PBMCs, mostly from graft donor cells, collected 360 days after TCRalphabeta/CD19-depleted stem cell transplant. Receptor source: a male patient younger than 18 who had a stem cell transplant for acute myeloid leukemia, so the T cells may come from the graft donor. Both conserved end residues are part of each CDR3. Fields, in order: J gene, V gene, clone size, CDR3 length, D gene, CDR3 protein, CDR3 DNA. The D gene is left open where the match is weak. Some rows mark clone size as missing; the rest say once, few, many or name a class of expanded clone.

>TRBJ2-7|TRBV10-3|many|15|TRBD1
CAISDRDRGTYEQYF
TGTGCCATCTCTGATAGGGACAGGGGGACCTACGAGCAGTACTTC
>TRBJ2-7|TRBV29-1|.|13|.
CSVGAPTVYEQYF
TGCAGCGTTGGGGCGCCCACAGTTTACGAGCAGTACTTC
>TRBJ2-5|TRBV24-1|.|15|.
CATSDLRQGKETQYF
TGTGCCACCAGTGATTTGAGGCAGGGCAAAGAGACCCAGTACTTC
>TRBJ2-7|TRBV19|few|15|TRBD1
CASSFGQGSGTEQYF
TGTGCCAGTAGTTTTGGACAGGGAAGTGGTACGGAGCAGTACTTC
>TRBJ2-5|TRBV24-1|.|16|TRBD2
CATSDRGGLVGETQYF
TGTGCCACCAGTGACCGAGGGGGACTAGTCGGAGAGACCCAGTACTTC
>TRBJ2-5|TRBV7-2|few|16|TRBD2
CASSLVSSGREETQYF
TGTGCCAGCAGCTTAGTGTCTAGCGGGAGGGAGGAGACCCAGTACTTC
>TRBJ2-3|TRBV20-1|many|14|TRBD2
CSAPTSGSTDTQYF
TGCAGTGCTCCAACTAGCGGGAGCACAGATACGCAGTATTTT
>TRBJ2-1|TRBV29-1|few|14|TRBD2
CSQGLAGEGNEQFF
TGCAGTCAGGGACTAGCGGGAGAGGGTAATGAGCAGTTCTTC
>TRBJ2-7|TRBV20-1|few|13|.
CSAPGSSSYEQYF
TGCAGTGCTCCCGGATCAAGCTCCTACGAGCAGTACTTC
>TRBJ2-1|TRBV7-9|many|12|.
CASSWVRNEQFF
TGTGCCAGCAGCTGGGTACGAAATGAGCAGTTCTTC
>TRBJ1-1|TRBV28|few|13|.
CASSLMGEGGAFF
TGTGCCAGCAGTTTAATGGGGGAGGGCGGGGCTTTCTTT
>TRBJ2-7|TRBV21-1|few|16|.
CASSIGRTTSPYEQYF
TGTGCCAGCAGCATTGGACGCACCACATCCCCCTACGAGCAGTACTTC
>TRBJ2-1|TRBV29-1|few|13|.
CSVLRWVDQEEFF
TGCAGCGTCCTCAGGTGGGTGGATCAGGAAGAGTTCTTC
>TRBJ2-2|TRBV6-5|few|17|.
CASSYSRFSANTGELFF
TGTGCCAGCAGTTACTCGAGGTTCAGCGCGAACACCGGGGAGCTGTTTTTT
>TRBJ1-1|TRBV6-1|few|16|.
CASSRRTGTWGTEAFF
TGTGCCAGCAGTCGTAGGACGGGGACGTGGGGCACTGAAGCTTTCTTT
>TRBJ2-7|TRBV4-3|.|17|TRBD2
CASSQEGKLAGIYEQYF
TGCGCCAGCAGCCAAGAGGGGAAACTAGCGGGGATCTACGAGCAGTACTTC
>TRBJ2-1|TRBV28|many|16|.
CASSPTWGPSYNEQFF
TGTGCCAGCAGTCCCACTTGGGGACCCTCCTACAATGAGCAGTTCTTC
>TRBJ1-5|TRBV20-1|few|16|.
CSARPTVPYSNQPQHF
TGCAGTGCTAGGCCGACGGTCCCTTATAGCAATCAGCCCCAGCATTTT
>TRBJ2-1|TRBV28|.|17|TRBD2
CASSTSSGIRSYNEQFF
TGTGCCAGCAGTACCTCTAGCGGGATCCGTTCCTACAATGAGCAGTTCTTC
>TRBJ2-7|TRBV20-1|.|13|.
CSARGPQAYEQYF
TGCAGTGCTAGAGGTCCACAGGCCTACGAGCAGTACTTC
>TRBJ2-7|TRBV6-1|few|14|.
CASSVALGGYEQYF
TGTGCCAGCAGTGTGGCCCTGGGAGGCTACGAGCAGTACTTC
>TRBJ1-2|TRBV29-1|few|13|TRBD1
CSVDDRGIHGYTF
TGCAGCGTTGACGACAGGGGAATCCATGGCTACACCTTC
>TRBJ2-1|TRBV28|many|13|.
CASRGVYYNEQFF
TGTGCCAGCAGAGGGGTCTACTACAATGAGCAGTTCTTC
>TRBJ2-7|TRBV3-1|few|16|TRBD2
CASSQDPSGRSYEQYF
TGTGCCAGCAGCCAAGATCCTAGCGGGAGGTCTTACGAGCAGTACTTC
>TRBJ2-1|TRBV29-1|many|14|TRBD2
CSVAGTSGTNEQFF
TGCAGCGTTGCCGGGACTAGCGGGACTAATGAGCAGTTCTTC
>TRBJ2-1|TRBV5-8|many|17|TRBD2
CASSVEGLAGAYNEQFF
TGTGCCAGCAGCGTCGAGGGACTAGCGGGGGCCTACAATGAGCAGTTCTTC
>TRBJ2-7|TRBV5-6|.|18|TRBD1
CASSLRRPGQGAWGEQYF
TGTGCCAGCAGCTTAAGAAGACCGGGACAGGGGGCGTGGGGCGAGCAGTACTTC
>TRBJ2-1|TRBV19|few|14|TRBD2
CASIGGGPYNEQFF
TGTGCCAGTATCGGGGGGGGCCCCTACAATGAGCAGTTCTTC
>TRBJ2-5|TRBV20-1|many|13|TRBD1
CSAGDRASETQYF
TGCAGTGCGGGGGACAGGGCCTCGGAGACCCAGTACTTC
>TRBJ2-5|TRBV28|.|14|TRBD2
CASGQRWGGKTQYF
TGTGCCAGCGGCCAAAGGTGGGGAGGGAAGACCCAGTACTTC
>TRBJ2-5|TRBV28|few|14|TRBD1
CASSWGRGLSPQYF
TGTGCCAGCAGTTGGGGCAGGGGGCTCTCCCCCCAGTACTTC
>TRBJ2-7|TRBV11-3|many|18|.
CASSLGGPTYLFSYEQYF
TGTGCCAGCAGCTTAGGGGGTCCTACCTACCTCTTCTCCTACGAGCAGTACTTC
>TRBJ2-3|TRBV20-1|few|15|.
CSARPRESGTDTQYF
TGCAGTGCTCGTCCACGGGAGAGCGGTACAGATACGCAGTATTTT
>TRBJ1-1|TRBV5-1|many|13|.
CASSLVVHTEAFF
TGCGCCAGCAGCTTGGTCGTTCATACTGAAGCTTTCTTT
>TRBJ2-7|TRBV7-9|.|17|.
CASSSDRTGPFSYEQYF
TGTGCCAGCAGCTCGGACCGGACCGGCCCTTTCTCCTACGAGCAGTACTTC
>TRBJ2-1|TRBV7-2|.|15|TRBD2
CASSALAGGLDEQFF
TGTGCCAGCAGCGCTCTAGCGGGGGGCTTGGATGAGCAGTTCTTC
>TRBJ2-2|TRBV18|.|19|TRBD2
CASSPRTSGRRPNTGELFF
TGTGCCAGCTCACCACGTACTAGCGGGAGGCGCCCGAACACCGGGGAGCTGTTTTTT
>TRBJ2-5|TRBV28|.|14|.
CASSLKLLQETQYF
TGTGCCAGCAGTTTAAAGCTGCTCCAAGAGACCCAGTACTTC
>TRBJ2-5|TRBV7-2|few|12|.
CASSFRRETQYF
TGTGCCAGCAGCTTTCGACGAGAGACCCAGTACTTC
>TRBJ2-7|TRBV9|many|14|TRBD2
CASSPGLDSYEQYF
TGTGCCAGCAGCCCTGGACTAGACTCCTACGAGCAGTACTTC
>TRBJ2-5|TRBV10-3|.|11|.
CAISVGETQYF
TGTGCCATCAGTGTCGGGGAGACCCAGTACTTC
>TRBJ1-5|TRBV28|many|14|TRBD1
CASSLGDRYQPQHF
TGTGCCAGCAGCTTGGGGGACAGATATCAGCCCCAGCATTTT
>TRBJ2-5|TRBV19|.|16|TRBD2
CASSLAGGVLQETQYF
TGTGCCAGTAGTCTAGCGGGAGGGGTGTTACAAGAGACCCAGTACTTC
>TRBJ2-2|TRBV20-1|few|15|.
CSAADRRRNTGELFF
TGCAGTGCTGCCGACAGGCGGAGAAACACCGGGGAGCTGTTTTTT
>TRBJ2-5|TRBV4-3|many|16|.
CASSQDWGEVGETQYF
TGCGCCAGCAGCCAAGATTGGGGGGAAGTAGGAGAGACCCAGTACTTC
>TRBJ2-1|TRBV29-1|many|13|TRBD2
CSVGTSGSNEQFF
TGCAGCGTCGGGACTAGCGGGAGCAATGAGCAGTTCTTC
>TRBJ2-1|TRBV7-2|few|13|.
CASSFFRGNEQFF
TGTGCCAGCAGCTTCTTTCGAGGCAATGAGCAGTTCTTC
>TRBJ2-3|TRBV4-3|.|18|TRBD2
CASSLAVVGSGGTDTQYF
TGCGCCAGCAGCCTCGCGGTGGTCGGTAGCGGGGGCACAGATACGCAGTATTTT
>TRBJ2-7|TRBV7-2|many|15|TRBD1
CASSLGGTGYYEQYF
TGTGCCAGCAGCTTAGGAGGGACAGGGTACTACGAGCAGTACTTC
>TRBJ2-3|TRBV28|many|14|.
CASSFRGGTDTQYF
TGTGCCAGCAGTTTTCGCGGGGGCACAGATACGCAGTATTTT